This T cell receptor beta chain was identified during a study of blood T cell repertoires in COVID-19. Study in general: Some COVID-19 samples were acute and others convalescent; all came from the United States, Italy and Spain. Sample material is recorded as cDNA or gDNA derived from T cells, B-cell-depleted T cells, or PBMCs.

Trimming removed 6 bases from V and 4 bases from J; junction bases left unmatched: 8. CDR1 and CDR2 (germline): MNHEY, SVGAGI. There are 15 residues in the CDR3. In the original analysis: Reference gene primer amplification gave nucleated cell count estimates. TCRdb's copy holds only in-frame clones and misses some; the assay was immunoSEQ multiplex PCR. V, J and clone size reflect that table, while D and trimming were determined from the DNA. The repertoire holds 65,000 to 85,000 clones, 90% seen once, with about 2.7% in the top ten. The clonotype originates from a human donor in a cohort sampled during active COVID-19. The sample taken for sequencing was peripheral blood. The chain links TRBV6-5 to TRBJ2-1; 8 bases are shared with TRBD1. CDR3 loop: CASSLTGDGYNEQFF. The CDR3 region has the DNA TGTGCCAGCAGCCTGACAGGGGATGGATACAATGAGCAGTTCTTC.